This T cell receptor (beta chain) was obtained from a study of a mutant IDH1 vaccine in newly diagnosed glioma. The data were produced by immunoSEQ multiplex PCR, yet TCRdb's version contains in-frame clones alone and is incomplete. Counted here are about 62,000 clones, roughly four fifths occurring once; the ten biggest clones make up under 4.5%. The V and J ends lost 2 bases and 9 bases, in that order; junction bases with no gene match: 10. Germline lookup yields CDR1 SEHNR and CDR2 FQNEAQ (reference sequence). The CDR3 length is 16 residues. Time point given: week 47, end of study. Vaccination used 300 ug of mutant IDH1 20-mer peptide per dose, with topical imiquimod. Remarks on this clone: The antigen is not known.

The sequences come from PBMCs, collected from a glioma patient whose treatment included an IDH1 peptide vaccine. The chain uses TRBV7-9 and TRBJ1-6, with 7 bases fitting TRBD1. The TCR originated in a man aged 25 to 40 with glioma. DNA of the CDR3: TGTGCCAGCAGCTTATTAGGGACAGACGCGTTTTCACCCCTCCACTTT. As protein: CASSLLGTDAFSPLHF.